This T cell receptor (beta chain) is from a study of CD8 T cells in ankylosing spondylitis. Study-level points and caveats: There was a TCR beta motif, made of several highly homologous variants, that appeared characteristic of ankylosing spondylitis blood. Matched synovial fluid from ankylosing spondylitis patients was reported to be enriched for disease-linked clones.

5'-RACE, quantitative and with molecular barcodes, yielded the TCR beta libraries. TCRdb re-called the 5' RACE reads through MiXCR, storing one row per CDR3 protein. The sample carries about 510,000 distinct CDR3 sequences, less than 6% recorded once. This clonotype was seen ten or more times. The antigen remains undetermined. Trimming stripped 0 bases from V and 6 bases from J, with 12 bases between. The CDR3 has 15 amino acids. CDR1 is LGHNA and CDR2 is YNFKEQ in the germline V gene. Sequences were obtained from blood, either unsorted or a sorted T cell fraction (not recorded which). The TCR was taken from a male donor with ankylosing spondylitis. V is TRBV4-2 and J is TRBJ1-5; perhaps TRBD1 as D (5 bases). Here the CDR3 reads CASSQEKGGAQPQHF. Here the CDR3 DNA reads TGTGCCAGCAGCCAAGAGAAGGGTGGGGCTCAGCCCCAGCATTTT.